The sequence of this TCR beta chain was determined in a study of blood T cell repertoires in COVID-19. The wider study: Samples of COVID-19 (acute and convalescent) were obtained from the United States, Italy and Spain. Sources were T cells, B-cell-depleted T cells, or PBMCs; the material itself was cDNA or gDNA.

Germline CDR1 is WNHNN and CDR2 is SYGVQD (reference sequence). The V gene end was trimmed by 7 bases and the J gene end by 3 bases; junction bases not matched to a gene: 9. The CDR3 is made up of 15 amino acids. Methods used by the authors: Counts of nucleated cells, estimated from reference gene primer amplification, were obtained. TCRdb's table, derived via immunoSEQ multiplex PCR, lists solely in-frame clones and lacks some. D and trimming were read from the DNA, whereas the V and J calls and clone size are those reported in that table. The sample comprises around 140,000 clones, about 89% of which are singletons, and around 10% rests with the top ten.

The V gene is TRBV10-1, the J gene TRBJ2-3; 8 bases are a match to TRBD2. What was sequenced was peripheral blood. The origin of this receptor is a woman aged 70-85 years with COVID-19, enrolled during active disease. CDR3 sequence reads: CASNPAGDGTDTQYF. DNA of the CDR3: TGCGCCAGCAACCCAGCGGGGGACGGGACAGATACGCAGTATTTT.